The TCR beta chain described here comes from a study of T-cell memory formation after mild COVID-19. Whole-study context: The TCR clusters were mostly specific to one donor. Study outcomes and limitations: Most CD4+ clones that shrank were in CM and EM, while CD8+ ones turned up in EMRA. The SARS-CoV-2 specificity of second-wave clones reaching peak at day 37 remained unverified.

In this sample, this clonotype turned up a few times. The antigen is undetermined. Trimming removed 7 bases from V and 2 bases from J, with 10 bases in between. The CDR3 has 13 amino acids. The germline V gene has CDR1 SEHNR and CDR2 FQNEAQ (reference sequence). 5'RACE with constant-segment primers built TCRalpha and TCRbeta cDNA libraries with UMIs. TCRdb reprocessed the 5' RACE reads via MiXCR and lists one record per CDR3 protein. The sample lists around 150,000 distinct CDR3 sequences, roughly 15% seen once, with roughly 14% in the top ten. This receptor was identified in an adult woman who had mild COVID-19 (a few samples of this study predate the infection). Cell type and time point are not known. J is TRBJ2-3 and V is TRBV7-9; a weak D match, TRBD1 (5 bases). Input material: PBMCs or a T cell subset sorted from them (not recorded which). CDR3 protein: CASNTGNTDTQYF. Here the CDR3 DNA reads TGTGCCAGCAACACAGGAAACACAGATACGCAGTATTTT.